One and the same sample provided the 21 T cell receptor beta chains below, sequenced in a study of blood T cell repertoires in COVID-19. Method: immunoSEQ multiplex PCR; TCRdb's copy keeps in-frame clones and lacks some. The table records a few hundred thousand clones, 70% to 90% of them present only once. The source material was peripheral blood. The receptors originated from a woman aged 25 to 39 who had recovered from COVID-19.

The chain joins TRBV24-1 to TRBJ2-6, with D possibly being TRBD2 (6 bases). Trimming shortened V by 3 bases and J by 4 bases, and 12 bases separated the two germline ends. The germline gives CDR1 KGHDR, CDR2 SFDVKD. This CDR3 has 16 amino acids. CDR3 protein: CATSDAGGKGANVLTF. The CDR3 nucleotides are TGTGCCACCAGTGATGCCGGAGGGAAAGGGGCCAACGTCCTGACTTTC.

V gene TRBV5-6 combines with J gene TRBJ1-3; D gene unclear. The CDR3 consists of 17 residues. V dropped 0 bases and J dropped 0 bases, with 13 bases sitting between them. Germline-derived CDR1 and CDR2 are SGHDT and YYEEEE. CDR3: CASSLEWKGSSGNTIYF. CDR3 nucleotides: TGTGCCAGCAGCTTGGAATGGAAAGGGAGCTCTGGAAACACCATATATTTT.

The chain uses TRBV5-1 and TRBJ2-1; the match to TRBD2 covers 10 bases. Germline V gene lookup returns CDR1 SGHRS and CDR2 YFSETQ. This CDR3 spans 15 amino acids. V gave up 4 bases and J gave up 6 bases; unmatched junction bases: 7. CDR3 residues: CASSQGLAFPNEQFF. The CDR3 DNA is TGCGCCAGCAGCCAGGGACTAGCGTTCCCCAATGAGCAGTTCTTC.

The chain is built from TRBV4-3 and TRBJ1-2; 7 positions match TRBD1. There are 14 residues in the CDR3. CDR1 and CDR2 from the germline V gene are LGHNA and YSLEER. After removal of 3 bases from V and 8 bases from J, the junction contained 9 bases not matched to a gene. CDR3 DNA: TGCGCCAGCAGCCAGACCCCTACAGGGGAAGGCTACACCTTC. It codes for CASSQTPTGEGYTF.

The chain recombines TRBV19 with TRBJ1-2, with 7 bases that match TRBD1. Unmatched junction bases numbered 8, after V lost 6 bases and J lost 7 bases. Germline values: CDR1 LNHDA, CDR2 SQIVND (reference sequence). This CDR3 comprises 13 residues. DNA of the CDR3: TGTGCCAGTAGCCCACAGGGGAATTTTGGCTACACCTTC. Protein: CASSPQGNFGYTF.

The CDR3 nucleotides read TGTGCCAGCAGTGAAGTGAGGACAGTTTACAATGAGCAGTTCTTC. Translating gives CASSEVRTVYNEQFF. The chain carries TRBV2 and TRBJ2-1, with D tentatively TRBD1 (6 bases). From germline, CDR1 is SNHLY and CDR2 FYNNEI. The CDR3 length is 15 residues. Trimming cost V 1 base and J 4 bases, with 11 bases left between them.

The chain employs TRBV6-5 and TRBJ2-7, with TRBD2 matching over 9 bases. Trimming took 6 bases from V and 0 from J; bases not matched to a gene: 6. CDR1 MNHEY and CDR2 SVGAGI come from the germline V gene. This CDR3 contains 15 residues. The CDR3 sequence: CASSPQRGDSYEQYF. The CDR3 DNA follows: TGTGCCAGCAGCCCACAGCGGGGGGACTCCTACGAGCAGTACTTC.

V gene TRBV9 combines with J gene TRBJ1-1; 8 nucleotides line up with TRBD1. CDR3 length: 14 amino acids. Germline-derived CDR1 and CDR2 are SGDLS and YYNGEE. V shed 0 bases and J 5 bases; nucleotides not matched to a gene: 3. The CDR3: CASSVGQGATEAFF. As DNA, the CDR3 is TGTGCCAGCAGCGTAGGCCAGGGGGCAACTGAAGCTTTCTTT.

The count of this clone is one. The chain recombines TRBV10-3 with TRBJ2-5, with 8 bases fitting TRBD2. Germline trimming cut 10 bases from V and 5 bases from J; bases unmatched to any gene: 6. Germline assignment: CDR1 ENHRY and CDR2 SYGVKD. This CDR3 region has 12 residues. This CDR3 is CATGGEAETQYF. In DNA, the CDR3 is TGTGCCACGGGGGGGGAGGCGGAGACCCAGTACTTC.

The rearrangement joins TRBV5-4 to TRBJ1-4, with D possibly matching TRBD1 (5 bases). The CDR3 extends over 14 amino acids. Looked up from germline, CDR1 is SGHNT and CDR2 is YYREEE (reference sequence). The V gene lost 4 bases and the J gene lost 8 bases, with 15 bases spanning the gap. CDR3 sequence reads: CASSPGVPNEKLFF. CDR3 DNA sequence: TGTGCCAGCAGCCCGGGGGTGCCGAACGAAAAACTGTTTTTT. The variable domain in full, with the rest retrieved from reference TRBV5-4 and TRBJ1-4, is ETGVTQSPTHLIKTRGQQVTLRCSSQSGHNTVSWYQQALGQGPQFIFQYYREEENGRGNFPPRFSGLQFPNYSSELNVNALELDDSALYLCASSPGVPNEKLFFGSGTQLSVL.

This clone appeared a single time. The chain has TRBV19 and TRBJ2-7, with a possible D match to TRBD1 (6 bases). Germline lookup yields CDR1 LNHDA and CDR2 SQIVND (reference sequence). This CDR3 is built from 15 residues. Trimming left V 3 bases short and J 2 bases short, with 14 bases between. This chain's CDR3 is CASSISGRGTYEQYF. The CDR3 DNA reads as TGTGCCAGTAGTATCTCAGGCAGGGGAACCTACGAGCAGTACTTC.

This clone was detected a few times. The V and J genes are TRBV11-2 and TRBJ2-7; D unclear. Germline V gene data show CDR1 as SGHAT and CDR2 as FQNNGV. V was cut by 0 bases and J by 5 bases, with 17 bases left in between. CDR3 length equals 16 residues. CDR3 residues: CASSLDDTPNWDEQYF. The CDR3 coding sequence is TGTGCCAGCAGCTTAGACGACACACCGAACTGGGACGAGCAGTACTTC. The full variable domain, completed using reference TRBV11-2 and TRBJ2-7, is EAGVAQSPRYKIIEKRQSVAFWCNPISGHATLYWYQQILGQGPKLLIQFQNNGVVDDSQLPKDRFSAERLKGVDSTLKIQPAKLEDSAVYLCASSLDDTPNWDEQYFGPGTRLTVT.

V gene TRBV4-2 combines with J gene TRBJ2-2, with TRBD1 identical over 7 bases. CDR1 is LGHNA, CDR2 YNFKEQ, per germline. The CDR3 loop spans 16 amino acids. V dropped 4 bases and J dropped 8; count of bases not matched to a gene: 13. The CDR3 is CASSPQGRVDRGELFF. CDR3 DNA sequence: TGTGCCAGCAGCCCCCAGGGTAGAGTGGACAGGGGGGAGCTGTTTTTT.

This clone was seen a few times. The CDR3: CASSRGLTDTQYF. CDR3 nucleotide sequence: TGTGCCAGCTCCAGGGGGCTCACAGATACGCAGTATTTT. J is TRBJ2-3 and V is TRBV6-4; 8 bases are shared with TRBD1. The germline V gene encodes CDR1 MRHNA and CDR2 SNTAGT. V lost 8 bases to trimming and J lost 2 bases; unmatched junction nucleotides: 3. The CDR3 spans 13 residues.

This clone is a singleton in its sample. The chain links TRBV6-1 to TRBJ2-2; 8 nucleotides line up with TRBD2. J was trimmed by 6 bases and V by 4 bases; bases with no gene match: 10. The CDR3 length is 16 residues. The germline CDR1 and CDR2 sequences are MNHNS and SASEGT. CDR3 DNA sequence: TGTGCCAGCAGTGTTCGGGGGGGTAGATTACCCGGGGAGCTGTTTTTT. Protein: CASSVRGGRLPGELFF.

The CDR3 DNA reads TGTGCCAGCAGCCGGGGGGCGGATACGCAGTATTTT. Translating it yields CASSRGADTQYF. The V call is TRBV12-3 or TRBV12-4, the J call TRBJ2-3; tentatively, D is TRBD2 (7 bases). The V gene lost 6 bases and the J gene lost 6 bases, with 10 bases spanning the gap. The CDR3 spans 12 residues.

The CDR3 sequence: CAWTLGASGGPGGDTQYF. As DNA, the CDR3 is TGTGCCTGGACCCTTGGGGCTAGCGGGGGCCCAGGGGGGGATACGCAGTATTTT. The rearrangement joins TRBV30 to TRBJ2-3; 10 bases map to TRBD2. CDR3 length: 18 residues. The junction had 19 bases not matched to a gene; V was cut back by 4 bases and J by 6 bases. Germline-derived CDR1 and CDR2 are GTSNPN and SVGIG (reference sequence).

The V call is TRBV3-1 (or the pseudogene TRBV3-2), the J call TRBJ2-1, with a possible D match to TRBD1 (5 bases). Looked up from germline, CDR1 is LGHDT and CDR2 is YNNKEL (reference sequence). The CDR3 consists of 11 residues. Trimming removed 6 bases from V and 7 bases from J, with 7 bases in between. CDR3 bases: TGTGCCAGCAGTAGGGGTAATGAGCAGTTCTTC. This sequence encodes CASSRGNEQFF.

This clone was recorded a few times. The chain joins TRBV14 to TRBJ2-3; 9 bases are a match to TRBD1. The CDR3 sequence is 18 residues long. The germline CDR1 and CDR2 sequences are SGHDN and FVKESK. The V and J ends lost 2 bases and 2 bases, in that order; junction bases with no gene match: 11. This chain's CDR3 is CASSQLPGQGKNTDTQYF. In DNA form, the CDR3 reads TGTGCCAGCAGCCAATTACCCGGACAGGGGAAAAACACAGATACGCAGTATTTT.

The rearrangement uses TRBV6-5 and TRBJ2-2; D not certain. Trimming removed 8 bases from V and 4 bases from J, with 5 bases in between. Germline V lookup: CDR1 MNHEY, CDR2 SVGAGI. This CDR3 is 11 amino acids long. CDR3 residues: CASAGTGELFF. Here the CDR3 DNA reads TGTGCCAGCGCAGGCACCGGGGAGCTGTTTTTT.

The chain uses TRBV7-9 and TRBJ1-5; D may be TRBD1 (6 bases). Trimming left V 4 bases short and J 5 bases short, with 18 bases between. The germline gives CDR1 SEHNR, CDR2 FQNEAQ (reference sequence). The CDR3 has 16 amino acids. For the CDR3, the DNA is TGTGCCAGCAGCTCCCCTGCGACAGGCGGACATCAGCCCCAGCATTTT. Translation gives CASSSPATGGHQPQHF.